The clone carrying this T cell receptor beta chain was picked up one time. Produced via immunoSEQ multiplex PCR; TCRdb's table is partial and in-frame only. Of about 100,000 clones in the sample, about 82% were seen once. This sample is drawn from a study of control samples from healthy donors and cancer patients. The germline CDR1 and CDR2 sequences are LNHDA and SQIVND (reference sequence). The CDR3 extends over 16 amino acids. The V gene lost 4 bases and the J gene lost 0 bases, with 13 bases spanning the gap. The receptor comes from a man younger than 40 in good health. The material sequenced was blood. The chain carries TRBV19 and TRBJ2-4; D is uncertain. The CDR3 nucleotides read TGTGCCAGTAGTAGGGGATCTCCCATAGCCAAAAACATTCAGTACTTC. This sequence encodes CASSRGSPIAKNIQYF. The full variable domain, rest sourced from reference TRBV19 and TRBJ2-4, is DGGITQSPKYLFRKEGQNVTLSCEQNLNHDAMYWYRQDPGQGLRLIYYSQIVNDFQKGDIAEGYSVSREKKESFPLTVTSAQKNPTAFYLCASSRGSPIAKNIQYFGAGTRLSVL.